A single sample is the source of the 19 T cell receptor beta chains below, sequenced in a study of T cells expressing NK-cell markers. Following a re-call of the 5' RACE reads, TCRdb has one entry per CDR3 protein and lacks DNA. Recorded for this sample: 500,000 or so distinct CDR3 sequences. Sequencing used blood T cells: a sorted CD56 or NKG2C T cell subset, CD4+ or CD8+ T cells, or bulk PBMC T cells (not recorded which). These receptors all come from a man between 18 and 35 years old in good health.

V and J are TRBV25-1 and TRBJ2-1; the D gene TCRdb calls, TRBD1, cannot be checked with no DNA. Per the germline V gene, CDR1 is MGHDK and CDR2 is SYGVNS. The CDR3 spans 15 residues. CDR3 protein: CASSEFGDRRPEQFF.

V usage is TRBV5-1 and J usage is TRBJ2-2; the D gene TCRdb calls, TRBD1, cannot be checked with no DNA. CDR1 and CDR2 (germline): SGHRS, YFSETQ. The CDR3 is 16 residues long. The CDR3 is CASSLAEQGNTGELFF.

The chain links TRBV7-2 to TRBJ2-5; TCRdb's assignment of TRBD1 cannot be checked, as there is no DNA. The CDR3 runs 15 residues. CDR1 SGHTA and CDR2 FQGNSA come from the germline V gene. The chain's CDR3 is CASSLERGGGGTQYF.

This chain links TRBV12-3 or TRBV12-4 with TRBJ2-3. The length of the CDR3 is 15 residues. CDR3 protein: CASRSGRTSTDTQYF.

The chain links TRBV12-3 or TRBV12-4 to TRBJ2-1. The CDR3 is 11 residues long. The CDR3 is CASSRLDEQFF.

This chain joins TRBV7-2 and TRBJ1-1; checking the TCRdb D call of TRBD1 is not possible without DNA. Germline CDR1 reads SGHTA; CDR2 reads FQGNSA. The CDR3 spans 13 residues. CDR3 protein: CASRLSRGGEAFF.

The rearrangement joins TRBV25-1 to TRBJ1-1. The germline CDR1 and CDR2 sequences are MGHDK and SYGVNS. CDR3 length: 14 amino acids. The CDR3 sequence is CASSEARRATEAFF.

CDR3 in amino acids: CSASSRVNEKLFF. The V and J genes are TRBV20-1 and TRBJ1-4; with no DNA, the TCRdb D assignment of TRBD1 cannot be verified. This CDR3 has 13 amino acids. CDR1 and CDR2 from the germline V gene are DFQATT and SNEGSKA (reference sequence).

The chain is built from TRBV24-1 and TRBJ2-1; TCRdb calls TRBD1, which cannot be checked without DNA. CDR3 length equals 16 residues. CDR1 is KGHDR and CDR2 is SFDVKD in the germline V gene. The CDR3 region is CATSDQTGGAYNEQFF.

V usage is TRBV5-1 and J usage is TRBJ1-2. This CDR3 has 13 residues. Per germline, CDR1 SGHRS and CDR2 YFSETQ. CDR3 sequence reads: CASSRTELYGYTF.

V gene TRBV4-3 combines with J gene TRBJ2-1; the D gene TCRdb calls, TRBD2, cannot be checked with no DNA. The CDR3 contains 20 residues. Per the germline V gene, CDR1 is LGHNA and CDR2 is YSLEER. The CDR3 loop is CASSPPQVAGGHYTMREQFF.

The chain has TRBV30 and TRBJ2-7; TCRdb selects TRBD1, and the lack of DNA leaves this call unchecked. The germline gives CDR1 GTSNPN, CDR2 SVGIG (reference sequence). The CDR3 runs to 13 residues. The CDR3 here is CAYKNTGRYEQYF. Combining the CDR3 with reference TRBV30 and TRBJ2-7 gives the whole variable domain SQTIHQWPATLVQPVGSPLSLECTVEGTSNPNLYWYRQAAGRGLQLLFYSVGIGQISSEVPQNLSASRPQDRQFILSSKKLLLSDSGFYLCAYKNTGRYEQYFGPGTRLTVT.

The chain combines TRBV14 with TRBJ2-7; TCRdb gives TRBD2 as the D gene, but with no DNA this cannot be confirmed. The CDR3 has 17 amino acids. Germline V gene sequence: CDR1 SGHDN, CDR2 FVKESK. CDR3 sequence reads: CASSPQVWADSKGEQYF. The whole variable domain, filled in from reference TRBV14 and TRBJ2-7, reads EAGVTQFPSHSVIEKGQTVTLRCDPISGHDNLYWYRRVMGKEIKFLLHFVKESKQDESGMPNNRFLAERTGGTYSTLKVQPAELEDSGVYFCASSPQVWADSKGEQYFGPGTRLTVT.

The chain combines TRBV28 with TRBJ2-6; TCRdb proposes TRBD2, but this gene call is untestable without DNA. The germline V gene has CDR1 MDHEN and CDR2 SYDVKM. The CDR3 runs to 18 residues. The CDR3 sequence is CASSLPGLPVPGANVLTF.

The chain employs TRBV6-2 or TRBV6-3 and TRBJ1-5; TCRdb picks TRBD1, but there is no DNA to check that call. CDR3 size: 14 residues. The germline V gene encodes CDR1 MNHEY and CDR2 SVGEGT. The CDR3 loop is CASSPLPQNQPQHF.

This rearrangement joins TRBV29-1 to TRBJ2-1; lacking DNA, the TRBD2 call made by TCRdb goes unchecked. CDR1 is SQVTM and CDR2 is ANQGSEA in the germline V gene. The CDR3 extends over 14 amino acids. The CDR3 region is CSGVSGLAYNEQFF.

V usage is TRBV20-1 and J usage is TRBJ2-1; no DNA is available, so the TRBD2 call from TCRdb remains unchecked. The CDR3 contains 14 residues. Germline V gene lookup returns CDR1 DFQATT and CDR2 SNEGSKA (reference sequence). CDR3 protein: CSAPGAGDRNEQFF.

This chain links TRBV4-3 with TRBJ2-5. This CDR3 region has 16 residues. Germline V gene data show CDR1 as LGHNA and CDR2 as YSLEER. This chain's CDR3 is CASSQDVRVGRETQYF.

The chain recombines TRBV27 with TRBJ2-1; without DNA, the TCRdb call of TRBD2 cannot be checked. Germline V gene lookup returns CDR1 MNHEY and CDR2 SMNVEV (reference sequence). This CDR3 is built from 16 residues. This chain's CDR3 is CASSFREWERYNEQFF.